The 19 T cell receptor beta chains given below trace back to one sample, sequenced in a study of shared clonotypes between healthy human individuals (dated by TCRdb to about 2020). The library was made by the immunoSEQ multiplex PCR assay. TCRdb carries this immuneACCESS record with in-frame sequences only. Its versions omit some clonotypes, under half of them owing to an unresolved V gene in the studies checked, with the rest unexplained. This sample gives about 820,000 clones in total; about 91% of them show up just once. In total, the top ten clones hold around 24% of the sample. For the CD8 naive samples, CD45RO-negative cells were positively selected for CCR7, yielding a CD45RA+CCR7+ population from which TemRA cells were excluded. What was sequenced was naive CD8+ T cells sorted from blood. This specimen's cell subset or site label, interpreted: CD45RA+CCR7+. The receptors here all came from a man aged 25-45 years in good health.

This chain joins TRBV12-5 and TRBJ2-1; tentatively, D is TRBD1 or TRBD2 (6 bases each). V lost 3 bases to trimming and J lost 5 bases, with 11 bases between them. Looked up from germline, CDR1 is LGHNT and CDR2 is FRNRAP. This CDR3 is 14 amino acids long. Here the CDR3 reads CASGLAGGNNEQFF. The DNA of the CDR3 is TGTGCTAGTGGTTTAGCCGGGGGCAACAATGAGCAGTTCTTC.

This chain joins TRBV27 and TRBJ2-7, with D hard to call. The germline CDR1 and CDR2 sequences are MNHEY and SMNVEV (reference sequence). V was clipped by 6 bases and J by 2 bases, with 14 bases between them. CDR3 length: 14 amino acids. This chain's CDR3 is CASRKNTYAYEQYF. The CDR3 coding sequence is TGTGCCAGCAGAAAAAACACCTACGCCTACGAGCAGTACTTC.

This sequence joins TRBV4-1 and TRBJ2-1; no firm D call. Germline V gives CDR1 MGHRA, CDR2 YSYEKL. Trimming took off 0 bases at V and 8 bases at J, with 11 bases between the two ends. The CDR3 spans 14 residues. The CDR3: CASSQETSAHEQFF. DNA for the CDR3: TGCGCCAGCAGCCAAGAAACGAGCGCACATGAGCAGTTCTTC.

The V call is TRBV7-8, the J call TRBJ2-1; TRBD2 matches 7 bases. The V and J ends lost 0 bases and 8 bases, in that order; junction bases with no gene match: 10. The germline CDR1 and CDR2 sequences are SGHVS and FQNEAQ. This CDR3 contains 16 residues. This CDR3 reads CASSLALAGERHEQFF. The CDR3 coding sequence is TGTGCCAGCAGCTTAGCGCTCGCGGGAGAGAGGCATGAGCAGTTCTTC.

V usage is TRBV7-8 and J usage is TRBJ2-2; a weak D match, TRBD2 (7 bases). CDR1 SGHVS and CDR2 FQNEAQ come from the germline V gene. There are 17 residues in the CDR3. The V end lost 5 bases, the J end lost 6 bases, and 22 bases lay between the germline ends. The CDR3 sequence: CASSPTGGWRESGELFF. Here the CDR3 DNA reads TGTGCCAGCAGCCCTACGGGGGGCTGGCGGGAATCCGGGGAGCTGTTTTTT.

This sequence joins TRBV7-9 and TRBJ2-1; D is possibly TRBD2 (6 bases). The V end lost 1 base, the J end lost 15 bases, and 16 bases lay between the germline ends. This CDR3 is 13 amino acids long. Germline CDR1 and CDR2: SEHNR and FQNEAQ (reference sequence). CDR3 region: CASSLVTGEGSFF. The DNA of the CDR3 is TGTGCCAGCAGCTTAGTTACGGGAGAGGGTTCGTTCTTC. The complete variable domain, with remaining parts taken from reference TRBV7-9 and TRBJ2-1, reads DTGVSQNPRHKITKRGQNVTFRCDPISEHNRLYWYRQTLGQGPEFLTYFQNEAQLEKSRLLSDRFSAERPKGSFSTLEIQRTEQGDSAMYLCASSLVTGEGSFFGPGTRLTVL.

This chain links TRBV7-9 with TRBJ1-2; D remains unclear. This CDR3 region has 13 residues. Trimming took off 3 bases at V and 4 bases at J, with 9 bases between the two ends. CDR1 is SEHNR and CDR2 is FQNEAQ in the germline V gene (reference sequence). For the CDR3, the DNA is TGTGCCAGCAGCTTTAAAGTCAGCTATGGCTACACCTTC. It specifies CASSFKVSYGYTF.

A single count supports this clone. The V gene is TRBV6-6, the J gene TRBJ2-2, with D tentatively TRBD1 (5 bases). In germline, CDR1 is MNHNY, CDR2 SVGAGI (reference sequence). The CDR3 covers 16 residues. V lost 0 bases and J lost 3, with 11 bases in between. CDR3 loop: CASSYSTDMYTGELFF. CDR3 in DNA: TGTGCCAGCAGTTACTCGACGGACATGTACACCGGGGAGCTGTTTTTT.

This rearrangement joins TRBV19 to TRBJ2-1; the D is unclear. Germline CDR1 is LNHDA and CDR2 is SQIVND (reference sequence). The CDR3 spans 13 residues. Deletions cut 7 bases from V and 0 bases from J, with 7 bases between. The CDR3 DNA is TGTGCCAGTACGAGGAGCTCCTACAATGAGCAGTTCTTC. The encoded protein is CASTRSSYNEQFF.

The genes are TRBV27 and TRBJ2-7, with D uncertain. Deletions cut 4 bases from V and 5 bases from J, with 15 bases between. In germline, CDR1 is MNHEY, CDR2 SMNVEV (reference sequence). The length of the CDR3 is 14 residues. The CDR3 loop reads CASSSQSLWHEQYF. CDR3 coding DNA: TGTGCCAGCAGTTCACAGAGCCTCTGGCACGAGCAGTACTTC.

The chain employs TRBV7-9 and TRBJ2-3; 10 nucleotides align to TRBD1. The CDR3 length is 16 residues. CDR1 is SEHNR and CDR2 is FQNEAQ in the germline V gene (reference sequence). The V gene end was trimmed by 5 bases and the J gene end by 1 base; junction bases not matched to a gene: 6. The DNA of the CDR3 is TGTGCCAGCAGCACCATGGACAGGGGGGGCACAGATACGCAGTATTTT. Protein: CASSTMDRGGTDTQYF.

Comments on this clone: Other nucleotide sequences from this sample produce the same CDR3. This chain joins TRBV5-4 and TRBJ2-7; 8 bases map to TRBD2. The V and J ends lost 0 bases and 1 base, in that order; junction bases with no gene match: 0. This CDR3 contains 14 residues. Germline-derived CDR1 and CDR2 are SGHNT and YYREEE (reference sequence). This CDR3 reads CASSLVAGSYEQYF. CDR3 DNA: TGTGCCAGCAGCTTGGTAGCGGGATCCTACGAGCAGTACTTC.

CDR3 bases: TGTGCCAGTAAGGCGGGGCAGGGGATGGCCTACGAGCAGTACTTC. Translated: CASKAGQGMAYEQYF. The chain joins TRBV19 to TRBJ2-7; D possibly matches TRBD1 or TRBD2 (6 bases each). Germline V lookup: CDR1 LNHDA, CDR2 SQIVND (reference sequence). This CDR3 comprises 15 residues. With 7 bases removed from V and 2 bases from J, the gap between germline ends came to 18 bases. The full variable domain, rest sourced from reference TRBV19 and TRBJ2-7, is DGGITQSPKYLFRKEGQNVTLSCEQNLNHDAMYWYRQDPGQGLRLIYYSQIVNDFQKGDIAEGYSVSREKKESFPLTVTSAQKNPTAFYLCASKAGQGMAYEQYFGPGTRLTVT.

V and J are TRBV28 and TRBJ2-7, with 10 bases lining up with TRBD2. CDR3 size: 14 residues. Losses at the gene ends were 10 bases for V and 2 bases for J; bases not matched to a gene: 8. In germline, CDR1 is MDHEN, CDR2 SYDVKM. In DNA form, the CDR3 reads TGTGCCACCCGCGGAGCGGGAGGGACCTACGAGCAGTACTTC. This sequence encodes CATRGAGGTYEQYF.

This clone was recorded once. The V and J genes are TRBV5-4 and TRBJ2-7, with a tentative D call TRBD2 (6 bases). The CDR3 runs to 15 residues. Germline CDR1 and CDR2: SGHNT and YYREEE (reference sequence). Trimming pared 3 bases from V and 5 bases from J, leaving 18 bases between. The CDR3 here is CASSSISGTLNEQYF. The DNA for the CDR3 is TGTGCCAGCAGCTCGATCTCCGGGACTCTCAACGAGCAGTACTTC.

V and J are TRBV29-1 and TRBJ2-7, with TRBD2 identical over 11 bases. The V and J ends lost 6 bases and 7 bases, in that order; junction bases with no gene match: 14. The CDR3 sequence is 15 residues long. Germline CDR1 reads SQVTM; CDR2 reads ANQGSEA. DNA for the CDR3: TGCAGCGTCCAGCCGCTTAGCGGGAGGGCGGATGAGCAGTACTTC. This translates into CSVQPLSGRADEQYF.

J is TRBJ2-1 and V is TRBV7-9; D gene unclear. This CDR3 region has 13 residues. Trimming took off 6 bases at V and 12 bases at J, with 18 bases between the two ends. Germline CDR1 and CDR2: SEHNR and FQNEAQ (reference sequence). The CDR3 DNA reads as TGTGCCAGCAGATACGATAGAAGTACTTGGCAGTTCTTC. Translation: CASRYDRSTWQFF.

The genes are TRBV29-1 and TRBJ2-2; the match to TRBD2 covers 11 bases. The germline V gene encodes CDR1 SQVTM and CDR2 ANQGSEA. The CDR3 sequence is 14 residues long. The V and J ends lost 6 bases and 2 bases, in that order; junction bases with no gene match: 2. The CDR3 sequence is CSVLAGVNTGELFF. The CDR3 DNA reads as TGCAGCGTACTAGCGGGAGTTAACACCGGGGAGCTGTTTTTT.

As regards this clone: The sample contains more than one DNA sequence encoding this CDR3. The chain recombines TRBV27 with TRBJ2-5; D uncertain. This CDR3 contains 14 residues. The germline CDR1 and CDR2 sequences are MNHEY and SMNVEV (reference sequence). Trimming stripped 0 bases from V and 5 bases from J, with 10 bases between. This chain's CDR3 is CASSLSPSGETQYF. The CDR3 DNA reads TGTGCCAGCAGTTTATCCCCCTCGGGCGAGACCCAGTACTTC.